The next 21 T cell receptor beta chains were all read from a single sample in a study of blood T cell repertoires in COVID-19. Only in-frame clones appear in the TCRdb table, and some are missing; sequencing was by immunoSEQ multiplex PCR. The sample comprises 130,000 to 150,000 clones, 88% of which are singletons, and about 1.7% rests with the top ten. The source material was peripheral blood. The receptors shown here come from a man aged 70-80 years with acute or convalescent COVID-19.

This rearrangement joins TRBV19 to TRBJ1-1, with a tentative D call TRBD1 (5 bases). This CDR3 spans 14 amino acids. Germline CDR1 reads LNHDA; CDR2 reads SQIVND (reference sequence). V lost 7 bases to trimming and J lost 0 bases, with 12 bases between them. The CDR3 loop is CASNRPGMNTEAFF. DNA for the CDR3: TGTGCCAGTAATCGTCCAGGGATGAACACTGAAGCTTTCTTT.

The V gene is TRBV18, the J gene TRBJ2-2, with TRBD2 matching 13 bases. Trimming cost V 5 bases and J 4 bases; bases outside gene matches: 7. Germline-derived CDR1 and CDR2 are KGHSH and LQKENI. The CDR3 spans 17 residues. In nucleotides, the CDR3 is TGTGCCAGCTCAGCGGGACTAGCGGGGTCCCCCACCGGGGAGCTGTTTTTT. Translation gives CASSAGLAGSPTGELFF.

This chain connects TRBV6-1 to TRBJ1-1; 7 bases fit TRBD1. CDR1 and CDR2 (germline): MNHNS, SASEGT. The CDR3 is 15 amino acids. The ends lost 5 bases at V and 1 base at J; junction bases unmatched: 7. The CDR3 DNA sequence: TGTGCCAGCAGTATAACGGGACAGCAGAACACTGAAGCTTTCTTT. Protein sequence: CASSITGQQNTEAFF.

The chain employs TRBV7-2 and TRBJ1-4, with 8 positions matching TRBD1. V lost 5 bases, J lost 7 bases, and 9 bases stayed unmatched. CDR1 is SGHTA, CDR2 FQGNSA, per germline. The CDR3 runs 15 residues. The CDR3 DNA reads as TGTGCCAGCAGCCCCCAGGGGGCGGTGGGTGAAAAACTGTTTTTT. This encodes CASSPQGAVGEKLFF.

The J gene is TRBJ2-7, the V gene TRBV3-1 (or the pseudogene TRBV3-2); 15 bases map to TRBD2. The V gene's germline CDR1 is LGHDT and CDR2 YNNKEL (reference sequence). V shed 0 bases, J shed 10 bases, and the junction held 7 bases outside the gene matches. The CDR3 contains 16 residues. This CDR3 reads CASSQEGGLAGGRQYF. In DNA, the CDR3 is TGTGCCAGCAGCCAAGAAGGAGGACTAGCGGGAGGGAGACAGTACTTC.

This clone was observed once. The rearrangement joins TRBV5-1 to TRBJ2-5; D gene ambiguous. Trimming stripped 1 base from V and 2 bases from J, with 6 bases between. The CDR3 covers 13 residues. The germline CDR1 and CDR2 sequences are SGHRS and YFSETQ. The CDR3 region is CASSLRDQETQYF. DNA of the CDR3: TGCGCCAGCAGCTTGCGCGATCAAGAGACCCAGTACTTC.

The chain uses TRBV28 and TRBJ1-6; tentative D call: TRBD1 (5 bases). CDR1 MDHEN and CDR2 SYDVKM come from the germline V gene. V lost 5 bases, J lost 7 bases, and 12 bases lay in between. CDR3 size: 14 residues. As DNA, the CDR3 is TGTGCCAGCAGTCCAGGGCATGGGAATTCACCCCTCCACTTT. Its protein is CASSPGHGNSPLHF.

The chain recombines TRBV6-5 with TRBJ1-2; D is unclear. The length of the CDR3 is 14 residues. Germline V lookup: CDR1 MNHEY, CDR2 SVGAGI. Trimming shortened V by 7 bases and J by 4 bases, and 16 bases separated the two germline ends. CDR3 loop: CASKNPSERYGYTF. The CDR3 DNA reads TGTGCCAGCAAAAATCCGAGCGAGCGCTATGGCTACACCTTC.

V is TRBV10-3 and J is TRBJ2-5; TRBD1 matches at 9 bases. Germline V CDR1 and CDR2: ENHRY, SYGVKD. CDR3 length: 14 amino acids. Trimming removed 3 bases from V and 5 bases from J; junction bases left unmatched: 4. The CDR3 nucleotides read TGTGCCATCAGTGACCGACAGGGGGTGGAGACCCAGTACTTC. The encoded protein is CAISDRQGVETQYF.

The chain combines TRBV5-4 with TRBJ2-3; 13 positions match TRBD2. V lost 4 bases to trimming and J lost 6 bases; unmatched junction nucleotides: 2. CDR1 and CDR2 (germline): SGHNT, YYREEE (reference sequence). This CDR3 spans 14 amino acids. This chain's CDR3 is CASSTSGRVDTQYF. The CDR3 DNA is TGTGCCAGCAGCACTAGCGGGAGGGTGGATACGCAGTATTTT. The variable domain in full, with the rest retrieved from reference TRBV5-4 and TRBJ2-3, is ETGVTQSPTHLIKTRGQQVTLRCSSQSGHNTVSWYQQALGQGPQFIFQYYREEENGRGNFPPRFSGLQFPNYSSELNVNALELDDSALYLCASSTSGRVDTQYFGPGTRLTVL.

The gene calls are TRBV5-6 and TRBJ2-7, with 9 nucleotides matching TRBD1. V dropped 4 bases and J dropped 6; count of bases not matched to a gene: 8. CDR3 size: 14 residues. Germline V CDR1 and CDR2: SGHDT, YYEEEE. CDR3 sequence reads: CASSPQGTGREQYF. Written as DNA, the CDR3 is TGTGCCAGCAGCCCGCAGGGGACAGGGCGCGAGCAGTACTTC.

This clone was observed once. This chain uses TRBV29-1 with TRBJ1-3; 7 bases line up with TRBD1. The germline V gene encodes CDR1 SQVTM and CDR2 ANQGSEA. The V and J ends lost 5 bases and 3 bases, in that order; junction bases with no gene match: 7. The CDR3 length is 14 residues. CDR3 region: CSVTPGGGGNTIYF. Written as DNA, the CDR3 is TGCAGCGTTACGCCAGGGGGAGGTGGAAACACCATATATTTT.

The gene calls are TRBV3-1 (or the pseudogene TRBV3-2) and TRBJ2-5; D possibly corresponds to TRBD2 (5 bases). V dropped 3 bases and J dropped 13 bases, with 21 bases sitting between them. The germline V gene encodes CDR1 LGHDT and CDR2 YNNKEL (reference sequence). This CDR3 has 14 residues. CDR3 coding DNA: TGTGCCAGCAGCCATAACTCCCGGAGGATGGGGTTGTACTTC. Residues: CASSHNSRRMGLYF.

The CDR3 loop is CASSFRDLTSGRRNEQYF. Written as DNA, the CDR3 is TGTGCCAGCAGCTTCAGGGATCTGACTAGCGGGAGAAGGAACGAGCAGTACTTC. This sequence joins TRBV7-2 and TRBJ2-7; TRBD2 matches at 12 bases. This CDR3 has 18 residues. The V gene's germline CDR1 is SGHTA and CDR2 FQGNSA. The junction had 14 bases not matched to a gene; V was cut back by 3 bases and J by 5 bases.

CDR3 protein: CASSTTSGGSDTQYF. DNA for the CDR3: TGTGCCAGCAGTACAACTAGCGGGGGGTCCGATACGCAGTATTTT. The rearrangement uses TRBV6-5 and TRBJ2-3; 12 bases are shared with TRBD2. V dropped 5 bases and J dropped 6; count of bases not matched to a gene: 6. Germline V lookup: CDR1 MNHEY, CDR2 SVGAGI. This CDR3 comprises 15 residues.

This clone was seen more than once but under ten times. This chain links TRBV19 with TRBJ2-4; D perhaps matches TRBD1 (5 bases). In germline, CDR1 is LNHDA, CDR2 SQIVND (reference sequence). The CDR3 runs 18 residues. Trimming took 1 base from V and 1 from J, leaving 17 bases between them. The CDR3 sequence is CASSIATGTIGAKNIQYF. CDR3 in DNA: TGTGCCAGTAGTATAGCCACAGGAACCATTGGCGCCAAAAACATTCAGTACTTC.

This chain links TRBV5-1 with TRBJ1-2; the match to TRBD1 covers 11 bases. Germline CDR1 is SGHRS and CDR2 is YFSETQ. V was pared by 4 bases and J by 5 bases, with 7 bases of the junction left unmatched. This CDR3 contains 15 residues. This CDR3 reads CASSVGTGGPYGYTF. CDR3 nucleotides: TGCGCCAGCAGCGTGGGGACAGGGGGACCGTATGGCTACACCTTC.

This clone occurred once. DNA of the CDR3: TGTGCCAGCACCCGACAGGGGTGGGATACGCAGTATTTT. Translating it yields CASTRQGWDTQYF. The V and J genes are TRBV6-5 and TRBJ2-3; 8 nucleotides agree with TRBD1. Trimming cost V 7 bases and J 6 bases; bases outside gene matches: 6. CDR3 length equals 13 residues. Germline V gene sequence: CDR1 MNHEY, CDR2 SVGAGI.

This clone has a handful of counts. The rearrangement uses TRBV10-3 and TRBJ2-7; no definite D call. This CDR3 is 12 amino acids long. CDR1 is ENHRY and CDR2 is SYGVKD in the germline V gene. Trimming shortened V by 3 bases and J by 0 bases, and 3 bases separated the two germline ends. CDR3 nucleotides: TGTGCCATCAGTGACAGCTCCTACGAGCAGTACTTC. Protein: CAISDSSYEQYF.

The count of this clone is one. The chain recombines TRBV18 with TRBJ2-7, with 8 nucleotides matching TRBD1. From germline, CDR1 is KGHSH and CDR2 LQKENI. This CDR3 is 15 amino acids long. The J segment lost 4 bases and the V segment lost 4 bases, leaving 9 bases of the junction unmatched. CDR3 nucleotides: TGTGCCAGCTCACAAGGCCGGGACAGGCTGTACGAGCAGTACTTC. The encoded protein is CASSQGRDRLYEQYF. Looking up the rest from reference TRBV18 and TRBJ2-7 gives the full variable domain: NAGVMQNPRHLVRRRGQEARLRCSPMKGHSHVYWYRQLPEEGLKFMVYLQKENIIDESGMPKERFSAEFPKEGPSILRIQQVVRGDSAAYFCASSQGRDRLYEQYFGPGTRLTVT.

This clone was seen once. The CDR3 reads CASSWGTGGINEKLFF. The CDR3 coding sequence is TGTGCCAGCAGCTGGGGGACAGGCGGAATTAATGAAAAACTGTTTTTT. This chain links TRBV5-4 with TRBJ1-4; TRBD1 matches 8 bases. The CDR3 loop spans 16 amino acids. V lost 3 bases and J lost 4; bases outside the gene matches: 8. Germline V gives CDR1 SGHNT, CDR2 YYREEE (reference sequence).